This T cell receptor beta chain was identified during a study of T cell repertoires in aging, cancer and after chemotherapy (dated by TCRdb to between 2018 and 2021). At the level of the whole study: Donors spanned six age groups from 30 or younger to 70 or older, with at least three individuals per group. Control TCR repertoires from healthy donors were recorded across several months to years, and re-sampling revealed clear clonal overlap. Alongside some 98 healthy donors serving as a reference group, the cohort included 218 cancer patients, of whom about 93 had hematological cancers and some 130 had solid cancers. In total, the full dataset held about 9 million TCR reads. Peripheral blood TCR beta repertoires from healthy donors and cancer patients were profiled to examine immunoaging and T cell reconstitution after chemotherapy.

Multiplex touch-down PCR with a mixed TRB-A/B primer pool was used to amplify rearranged TRB sequences covering the V, D and J segments. Illumina adapters and sample indices were attached to the amplicons in two consecutive PCR reactions using Phusion HS II polymerase. Amplicons were gel-purified using the NucleoSpin Gel and PCR Clean-up kit and were subsequently checked with Qubit and an Agilent 2100 Bioanalyzer. Libraries were sequenced on an Illumina MiSeq using 600-cycle, single-indexed, paired-end runs. The original pipeline was this. MiXCR versions 2.12 and 3.0.5 were used to process the TRB sequences. A clone was defined as each unique CDR3 nucleotide sequence, and only productive sequences supported by at least two reads were kept. The repertoire metrics were Shannon diversity, evenness, clonality (defined as one minus evenness), and alpha-parameterized diversity profiles covering alpha 0 to 5. The IGoR algorithm was used to calculate generation probabilities for clones in the paired samples taken before and after chemotherapy. The public reads were reprocessed in TCRdb via fastp at Q25 and MiXCR, keeping in-frame beta chains. Each entry is one CDR3 protein sequence, shown with its most common DNA and genes. What appears here as the V and J calls and clone size reflects TCRdb's work, not the paper's. For this sample there are over 8,500 distinct CDR3 sequences; roughly 32% appear just once. The biggest ten clones account for more than 2.5% of the sample.

Points the paper makes about the study in general: Significantly lower blood TCR diversity and higher clonality were observed in untreated patients with hematological or solid cancers than in age-matched healthy donors. According to the authors, the repertoire data do not allow conclusions to be drawn about immunological memory after chemotherapy. Declining TCR diversity with age in healthy donors was mainly explained by loss of richness; in cancer patients, loss of evenness also contributed. In both cancer cohorts, median generation probability rose over the chemotherapy interval, which suggests that the repertoire was reconstituted through rebound thymic output.

As concerns this clonotype: No antigen is known for it. No base qualities exist here, and no much larger clone lies one base off it.

Via the germline V gene (reference sequence), CDR1 is DFQATT and CDR2 SNEGSKA. Its CDR3 holds 14 amino acids, cysteine through phenylalanine. Only the CDR3 DNA stays, 42 bases, in frame from base 1. Trimming removed 3 bases from V and 3 bases from J; the gene matches leave 2 bases unexplained. Genomic DNA extracted from peripheral blood, rather than sorted cells or RNA, was used as the source for amplification of TCR beta rearrangements. This receptor was identified in a human donor in good health. What was sequenced was blood. The V and J genes are TRBV20-1 and TRBJ2-1; 10 bases in the junction line up with TRBD2. The CDR3 reads CSARASGSYNEQFF. Here is the DNA: TGCAGTGCTAGGGCTAGCGGGAGCTACAATGAGCAGTTCTTC.